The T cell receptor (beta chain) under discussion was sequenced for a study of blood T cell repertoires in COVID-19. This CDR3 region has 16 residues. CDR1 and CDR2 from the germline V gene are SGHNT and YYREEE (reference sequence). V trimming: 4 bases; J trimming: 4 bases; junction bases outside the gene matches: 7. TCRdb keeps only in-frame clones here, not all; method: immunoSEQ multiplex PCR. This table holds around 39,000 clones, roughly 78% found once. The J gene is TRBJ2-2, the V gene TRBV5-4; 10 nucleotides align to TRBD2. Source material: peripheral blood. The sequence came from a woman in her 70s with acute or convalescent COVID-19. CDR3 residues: CASSLTLAGVTGELFF. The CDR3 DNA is TGTGCCAGCAGCCTGACTCTAGCGGGAGTCACCGGGGAGCTGTTTTTT.